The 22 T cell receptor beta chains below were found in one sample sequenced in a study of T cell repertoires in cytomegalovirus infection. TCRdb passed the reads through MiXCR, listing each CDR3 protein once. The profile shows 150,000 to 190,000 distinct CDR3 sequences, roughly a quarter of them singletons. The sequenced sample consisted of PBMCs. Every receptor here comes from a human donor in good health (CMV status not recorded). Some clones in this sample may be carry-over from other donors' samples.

This CDR3 reads CSVELADTQYF. The DNA of the CDR3 is TGCAGCGTTGAGTTGGCTGATACGCAGTATTTT. The chain carries TRBV29-1 and TRBJ2-3; D remains unclear. CDR1 and CDR2 from the germline V gene are SQVTM and ANQGSEA. This CDR3 comprises 11 residues. V lost 3 bases, J lost 6 bases, and 7 bases lay in between.

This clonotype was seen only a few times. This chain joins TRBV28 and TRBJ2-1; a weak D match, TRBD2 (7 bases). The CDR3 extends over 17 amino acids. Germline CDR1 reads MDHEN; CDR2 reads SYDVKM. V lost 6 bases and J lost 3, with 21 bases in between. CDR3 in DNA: TGTGCCAGCAGCCCTCCCGCATTGGGGGGGCTCTACAATGAGCAGTTCTTC. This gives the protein CASSPPALGGLYNEQFF. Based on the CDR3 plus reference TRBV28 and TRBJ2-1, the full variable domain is DVKVTQSSRYLVKRTGEKVFLECVQDMDHENMFWYRQDPGLGLRLIYFSYDVKMKEKGDIPEGYSVSREKKERFSLILESASTNQTSMYLCASSPPALGGLYNEQFFGPGTRLTVL.

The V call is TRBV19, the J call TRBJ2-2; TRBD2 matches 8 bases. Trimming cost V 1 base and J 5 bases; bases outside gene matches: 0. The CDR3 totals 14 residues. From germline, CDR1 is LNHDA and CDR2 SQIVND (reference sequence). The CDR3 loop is CASSIAGGTGELFF. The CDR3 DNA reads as TGTGCCAGTAGTATAGCGGGAGGGACCGGGGAGCTGTTTTTT.

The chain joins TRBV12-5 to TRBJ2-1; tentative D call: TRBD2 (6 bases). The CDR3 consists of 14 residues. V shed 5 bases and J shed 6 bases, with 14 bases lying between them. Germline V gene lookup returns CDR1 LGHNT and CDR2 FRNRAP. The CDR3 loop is CASGPSVSGNEQFF. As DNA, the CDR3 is TGTGCTAGTGGTCCGTCTGTTAGCGGCAATGAGCAGTTCTTC.

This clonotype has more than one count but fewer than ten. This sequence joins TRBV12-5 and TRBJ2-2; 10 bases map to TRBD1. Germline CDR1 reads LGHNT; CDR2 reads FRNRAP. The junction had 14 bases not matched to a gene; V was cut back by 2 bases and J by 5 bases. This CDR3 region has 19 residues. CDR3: CASGLPRQGAGLGTGELFF. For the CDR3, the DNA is TGTGCTAGTGGTTTGCCCCGACAGGGGGCAGGTCTGGGGACCGGGGAGCTGTTTTTT.

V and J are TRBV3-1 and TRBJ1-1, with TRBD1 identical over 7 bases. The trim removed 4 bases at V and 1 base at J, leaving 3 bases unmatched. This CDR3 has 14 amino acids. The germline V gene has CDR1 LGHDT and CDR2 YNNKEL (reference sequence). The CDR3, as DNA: TGTGCCAGCAGCCTGAGGGGGCAGAACACTGAAGCTTTCTTT. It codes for CASSLRGQNTEAFF.

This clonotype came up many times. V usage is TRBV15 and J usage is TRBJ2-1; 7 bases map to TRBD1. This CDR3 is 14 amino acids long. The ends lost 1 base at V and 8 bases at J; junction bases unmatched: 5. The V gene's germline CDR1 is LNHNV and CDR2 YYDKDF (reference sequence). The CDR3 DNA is TGTGCCACCAGCAGAGTCACAGGGGATCATGAGCAGTTCTTC. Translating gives CATSRVTGDHEQFF.

CDR3 loop: CASRGTSGRDNEQFF. CDR3 sequence (DNA): TGTGCCAGCAGAGGGACTAGCGGGAGAGATAATGAGCAGTTCTTC. The chain has TRBV6-5 and TRBJ2-1, with 14 bases lining up with TRBD2. J was trimmed by 7 bases and V by 6 bases; bases with no gene match: 5. The CDR3 totals 15 residues. CDR1 and CDR2 (germline): MNHEY, SVGAGI.

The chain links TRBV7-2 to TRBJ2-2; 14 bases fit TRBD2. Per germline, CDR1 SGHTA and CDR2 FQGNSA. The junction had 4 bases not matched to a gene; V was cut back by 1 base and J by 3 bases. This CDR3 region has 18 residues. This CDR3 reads CASSLGLAGGPDTGELFF. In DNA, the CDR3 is TGTGCCAGCAGCTTAGGACTAGCGGGGGGGCCTGACACCGGGGAGCTGTTTTTT.

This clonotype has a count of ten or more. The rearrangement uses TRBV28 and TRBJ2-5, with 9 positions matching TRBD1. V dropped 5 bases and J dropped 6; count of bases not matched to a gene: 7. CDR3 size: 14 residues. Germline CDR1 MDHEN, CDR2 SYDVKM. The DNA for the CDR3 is TGTGCCAGCAGTCGGGACAGGGCTGGGAAGACCCAGTACTTC. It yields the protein CASSRDRAGKTQYF. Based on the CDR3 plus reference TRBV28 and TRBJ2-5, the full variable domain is DVKVTQSSRYLVKRTGEKVFLECVQDMDHENMFWYRQDPGLGLRLIYFSYDVKMKEKGDIPEGYSVSREKKERFSLILESASTNQTSMYLCASSRDRAGKTQYFGPGTRLLVL.

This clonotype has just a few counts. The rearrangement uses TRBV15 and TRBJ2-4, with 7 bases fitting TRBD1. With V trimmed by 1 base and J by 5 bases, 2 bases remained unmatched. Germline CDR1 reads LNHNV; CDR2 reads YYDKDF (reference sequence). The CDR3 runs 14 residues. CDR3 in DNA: TGTGCCACCAGCAGAGGACAGGGACAAAACATTCAGTACTTC. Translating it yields CATSRGQGQNIQYF. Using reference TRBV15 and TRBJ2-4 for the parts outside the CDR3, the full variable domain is DAMVIQNPRYQVTQFGKPVTLSCSQTLNHNVMYWYQQKSSQAPKLLFHYYDKDFNNEADTPDNFQSRRPNTSFCFLDIRSPGLGDTAMYLCATSRGQGQNIQYFGAGTRLSVL.

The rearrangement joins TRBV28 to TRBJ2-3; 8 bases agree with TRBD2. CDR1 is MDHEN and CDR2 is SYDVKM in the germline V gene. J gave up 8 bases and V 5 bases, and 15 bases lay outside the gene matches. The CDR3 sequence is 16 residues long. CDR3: CASSPTHSGGGGTQYF. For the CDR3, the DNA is TGTGCCAGCAGTCCAACCCACAGCGGGGGCGGGGGTACGCAGTATTTT.

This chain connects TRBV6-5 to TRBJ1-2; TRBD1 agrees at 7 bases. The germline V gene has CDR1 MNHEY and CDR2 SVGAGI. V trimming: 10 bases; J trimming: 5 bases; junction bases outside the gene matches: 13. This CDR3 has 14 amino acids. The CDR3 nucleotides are TGTGCCACCCAGGGGACAGATGGACTTTATGGCTACACCTTC. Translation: CATQGTDGLYGYTF.

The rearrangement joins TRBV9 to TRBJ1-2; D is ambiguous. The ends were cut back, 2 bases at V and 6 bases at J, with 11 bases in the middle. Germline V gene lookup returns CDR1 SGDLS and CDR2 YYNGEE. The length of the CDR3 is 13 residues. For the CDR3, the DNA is TGTGCCAGCAGCGTCCCCGGAGTGAATGGCTACACCTTC. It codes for CASSVPGVNGYTF.

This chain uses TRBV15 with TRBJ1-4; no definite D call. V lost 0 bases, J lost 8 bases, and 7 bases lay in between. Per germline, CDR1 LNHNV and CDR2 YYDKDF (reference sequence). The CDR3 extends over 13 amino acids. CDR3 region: CATSRDPGEKLFF. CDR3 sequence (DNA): TGTGCCACCAGCAGAGATCCTGGGGAAAAACTGTTTTTT. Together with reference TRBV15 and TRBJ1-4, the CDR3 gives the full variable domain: DAMVIQNPRYQVTQFGKPVTLSCSQTLNHNVMYWYQQKSSQAPKLLFHYYDKDFNNEADTPDNFQSRRPNTSFCFLDIRSPGLGDTAMYLCATSRDPGEKLFFGSGTQLSVL.

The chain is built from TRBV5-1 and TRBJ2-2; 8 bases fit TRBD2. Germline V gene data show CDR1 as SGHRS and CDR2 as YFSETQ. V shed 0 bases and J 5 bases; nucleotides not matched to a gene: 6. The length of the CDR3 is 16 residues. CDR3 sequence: CASSLVTGGQTGELFF. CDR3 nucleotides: TGCGCCAGCAGCTTGGTCACGGGAGGGCAAACCGGGGAGCTGTTTTTT.

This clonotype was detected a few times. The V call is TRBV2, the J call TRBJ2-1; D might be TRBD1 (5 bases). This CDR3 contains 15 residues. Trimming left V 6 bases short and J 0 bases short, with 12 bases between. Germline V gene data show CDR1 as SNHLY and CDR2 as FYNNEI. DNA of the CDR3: TGTGCCAGCAGCTCGACAGAGAGCTCCTACAATGAGCAGTTCTTC. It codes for CASSSTESSYNEQFF.

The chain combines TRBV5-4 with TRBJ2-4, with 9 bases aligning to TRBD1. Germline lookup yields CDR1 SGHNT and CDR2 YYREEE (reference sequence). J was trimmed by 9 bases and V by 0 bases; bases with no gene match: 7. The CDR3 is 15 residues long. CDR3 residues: CASSLAEGQGGIQYF. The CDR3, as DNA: TGTGCCAGCAGCTTGGCTGAGGGACAGGGAGGCATTCAGTACTTC. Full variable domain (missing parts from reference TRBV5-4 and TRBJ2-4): ETGVTQSPTHLIKTRGQQVTLRCSSQSGHNTVSWYQQALGQGPQFIFQYYREEENGRGNFPPRFSGLQFPNYSSELNVNALELDDSALYLCASSLAEGQGGIQYFGAGTRLSVL.

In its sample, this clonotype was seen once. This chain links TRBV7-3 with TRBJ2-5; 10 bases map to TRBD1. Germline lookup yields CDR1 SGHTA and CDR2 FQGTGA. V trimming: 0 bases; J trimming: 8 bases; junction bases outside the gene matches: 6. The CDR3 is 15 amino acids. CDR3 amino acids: CASSLTGTGEGTQYF. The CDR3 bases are TGTGCCAGCAGCTTAACCGGGACAGGGGAAGGTACCCAGTACTTC.

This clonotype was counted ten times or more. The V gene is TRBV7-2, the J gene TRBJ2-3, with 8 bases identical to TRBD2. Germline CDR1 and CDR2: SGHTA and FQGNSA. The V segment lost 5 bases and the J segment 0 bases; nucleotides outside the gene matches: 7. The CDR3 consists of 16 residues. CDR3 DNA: TGTGCCAGCAGCCTAATAGCGGGGACTAGCACAGATACGCAGTATTTT. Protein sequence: CASSLIAGTSTDTQYF.

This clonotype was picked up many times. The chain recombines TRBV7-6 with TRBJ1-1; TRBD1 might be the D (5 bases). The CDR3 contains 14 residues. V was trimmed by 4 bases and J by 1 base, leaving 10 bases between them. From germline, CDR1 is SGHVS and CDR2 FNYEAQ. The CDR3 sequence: CASSSGVGNTEAFF. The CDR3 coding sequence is TGTGCCAGCAGCTCGGGGGTAGGGAACACTGAAGCTTTCTTT. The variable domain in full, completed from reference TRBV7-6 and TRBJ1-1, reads GAGVSQSPRYKVTKRGQDVALRCDPISGHVSLYWYRQALGQGPEFLTYFNYEAQQDKSGLPNDRFSAERPEGSISTLTIQRTEQRDSAMYRCASSSGVGNTEAFFGQGTRLTVV.

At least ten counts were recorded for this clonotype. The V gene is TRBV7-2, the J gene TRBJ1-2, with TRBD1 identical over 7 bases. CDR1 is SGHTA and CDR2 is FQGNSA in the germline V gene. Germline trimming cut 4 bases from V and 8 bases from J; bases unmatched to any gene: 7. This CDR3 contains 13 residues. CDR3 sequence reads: CASSSRQGRGYTF. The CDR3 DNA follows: TGTGCCAGCAGCTCCCGACAGGGACGGGGCTACACCTTC.